A selection of T cell receptor beta chains follows, all from one sample in a study of T cell responses to AZD1222 COVID-19 vaccine. The data were produced by immunoSEQ multiplex PCR, yet TCRdb's version contains in-frame clones alone and is incomplete. The sample consists of approximately 180,000 clones, around 87% of them appearing once. The source material was peripheral blood, sampled on day 0 of AZD1222 vaccination. The source of these receptors is an adult in good health. Each CDR3 is given without its conserved first and last residue. Each record gives: J gene, clone size, V gene, CDR3 protein. Where a row states a size, it is once, few, many or the class of an expanded clone; other rows omit it.

>TRBJ2-1|.|TRBV6-5
ASSYDSYNEQF
>TRBJ2-7|once|TRBV5-1
ASSLEDTSPYEQY
>TRBJ2-7|.|TRBV28
ASSSLAGLRDEQY
>TRBJ2-1|.|TRBV3-1/TRBV3-2
ASSQARLAGLEGEQF
>TRBJ2-7|.|TRBV27
ASSPRVPTGRGYEQY
>TRBJ2-7|.|TRBV7-3
ASSPTGTSIYEQY
>TRBJ2-3|.|TRBV5-1
ASSRLAGGSDTQY
>TRBJ2-7|.|TRBV12-3/TRBV12-4
VRGQLYEQY
>TRBJ1-1|few|TRBV10-3
AISARTEDTEAF
>TRBJ2-1|.|TRBV5-5
ASSLSGTSARDEQF
>TRBJ1-5|.|TRBV6-5
ASSYTRYGNQPQH
>TRBJ2-7|.|TRBV29-1
SVAGTGYEQY
>TRBJ1-2|.|TRBV5-1
ASRRDESGFYGYT
>TRBJ1-3|.|TRBV3-1/TRBV3-2
ASSPTWRASGNTIY
>TRBJ1-2|.|TRBV6-1
ASNGQANYGYT
>TRBJ2-1|.|TRBV7-2
ASSSTGEQF
>TRBJ2-7|.|TRBV7-9
ASSLTGASYEQY
>TRBJ1-4|.|TRBV15
ATSRDNDRQPLVKLF
>TRBJ2-1|.|TRBV15
ATSKEPYREQF
>TRBJ2-7|.|TRBV11-2
ASSLGLATTYEQY
>TRBJ1-2|.|TRBV6-5
ASAIRDRGDGYT
>TRBJ1-6|once|TRBV5-5
ASSLEIGGKESPLH
>TRBJ1-6|.|TRBV25-1
ASSTPGQGASPLH
>TRBJ1-6|.|TRBV7-3
ASNEGKGSPLH
>TRBJ1-5|.|TRBV27
ASSQGNRVNQPQH
>TRBJ1-2|.|TRBV19
ASSMWTLLGGYT
>TRBJ2-7|.|TRBV19
ASRLAGVNEQY
>TRBJ2-3|.|TRBV28
ASSLSGRAQY
>TRBJ1-1|.|TRBV10-3
AIMGDRTNTEAF
>TRBJ1-3|few|TRBV7-9
ASSLGRPGSGNTIY
>TRBJ1-5|once|TRBV3-1/TRBV3-2
ASSPLGGNQPQH
>TRBJ1-1|.|TRBV9
ASSVGLGLNTEAF
>TRBJ2-1|.|TRBV20-1
SARDDNEQF
>TRBJ1-2|.|TRBV19
ASWGQARGYT
>TRBJ2-6|.|TRBV15
ATSPSGGANVLT
>TRBJ2-7|.|TRBV19
ASKGTVSYEQY
>TRBJ1-1|.|TRBV3-1/TRBV3-2
ASSQDRMNTEAF
>TRBJ2-2|.|TRBV6-1
ASSEGRGGLGTGELF
>TRBJ1-1|few|TRBV27
ASSLEGMNTEAF
>TRBJ1-2|.|TRBV10-1
ASSYNNREDYGYT
>TRBJ1-4|few|TRBV19
ASNVRGNEKLF
>TRBJ1-1|.|TRBV6-6
ASRRRDSMNTEAF
>TRBJ2-5|.|TRBV12-3/TRBV12-4
ASSLGETPDQY
>TRBJ2-7|.|TRBV30
AWSPGSYEQY
>TRBJ1-1|.|TRBV27
ASSQEGIVNTEAF
>TRBJ1-1|.|TRBV18
ASSLGGPDTEAF
>TRBJ1-2|.|TRBV7-6
ASSLGYSPNYGYT
>TRBJ1-2|once|TRBV25-1
ASSDLGGGNYGYT
>TRBJ1-2|.|TRBV5-1
ASSPGQGAVGYGYT
>TRBJ1-5|.|TRBV18
ASSPAGFNQPQH
>TRBJ2-2|.|TRBV6-1
ASSGGGLGTSGMYTGELF
>TRBJ1-2|.|TRBV27
ASSLKGLGNFYGYT
>TRBJ2-2|.|TRBV6-1
ASRANTGELF
>TRBJ1-5|.|TRBV6-1
ASSEGVKGTPQH
>TRBJ2-1|.|TRBV7-6
ASSLALAGPLNEQF
>TRBJ1-2|.|TRBV6-2/TRBV6-3
ASSDRPYGYT
>TRBJ2-1|.|TRBV27
ASSGRSSYNEQF
>TRBJ2-2|.|TRBV29-1
SVVGLAGELF